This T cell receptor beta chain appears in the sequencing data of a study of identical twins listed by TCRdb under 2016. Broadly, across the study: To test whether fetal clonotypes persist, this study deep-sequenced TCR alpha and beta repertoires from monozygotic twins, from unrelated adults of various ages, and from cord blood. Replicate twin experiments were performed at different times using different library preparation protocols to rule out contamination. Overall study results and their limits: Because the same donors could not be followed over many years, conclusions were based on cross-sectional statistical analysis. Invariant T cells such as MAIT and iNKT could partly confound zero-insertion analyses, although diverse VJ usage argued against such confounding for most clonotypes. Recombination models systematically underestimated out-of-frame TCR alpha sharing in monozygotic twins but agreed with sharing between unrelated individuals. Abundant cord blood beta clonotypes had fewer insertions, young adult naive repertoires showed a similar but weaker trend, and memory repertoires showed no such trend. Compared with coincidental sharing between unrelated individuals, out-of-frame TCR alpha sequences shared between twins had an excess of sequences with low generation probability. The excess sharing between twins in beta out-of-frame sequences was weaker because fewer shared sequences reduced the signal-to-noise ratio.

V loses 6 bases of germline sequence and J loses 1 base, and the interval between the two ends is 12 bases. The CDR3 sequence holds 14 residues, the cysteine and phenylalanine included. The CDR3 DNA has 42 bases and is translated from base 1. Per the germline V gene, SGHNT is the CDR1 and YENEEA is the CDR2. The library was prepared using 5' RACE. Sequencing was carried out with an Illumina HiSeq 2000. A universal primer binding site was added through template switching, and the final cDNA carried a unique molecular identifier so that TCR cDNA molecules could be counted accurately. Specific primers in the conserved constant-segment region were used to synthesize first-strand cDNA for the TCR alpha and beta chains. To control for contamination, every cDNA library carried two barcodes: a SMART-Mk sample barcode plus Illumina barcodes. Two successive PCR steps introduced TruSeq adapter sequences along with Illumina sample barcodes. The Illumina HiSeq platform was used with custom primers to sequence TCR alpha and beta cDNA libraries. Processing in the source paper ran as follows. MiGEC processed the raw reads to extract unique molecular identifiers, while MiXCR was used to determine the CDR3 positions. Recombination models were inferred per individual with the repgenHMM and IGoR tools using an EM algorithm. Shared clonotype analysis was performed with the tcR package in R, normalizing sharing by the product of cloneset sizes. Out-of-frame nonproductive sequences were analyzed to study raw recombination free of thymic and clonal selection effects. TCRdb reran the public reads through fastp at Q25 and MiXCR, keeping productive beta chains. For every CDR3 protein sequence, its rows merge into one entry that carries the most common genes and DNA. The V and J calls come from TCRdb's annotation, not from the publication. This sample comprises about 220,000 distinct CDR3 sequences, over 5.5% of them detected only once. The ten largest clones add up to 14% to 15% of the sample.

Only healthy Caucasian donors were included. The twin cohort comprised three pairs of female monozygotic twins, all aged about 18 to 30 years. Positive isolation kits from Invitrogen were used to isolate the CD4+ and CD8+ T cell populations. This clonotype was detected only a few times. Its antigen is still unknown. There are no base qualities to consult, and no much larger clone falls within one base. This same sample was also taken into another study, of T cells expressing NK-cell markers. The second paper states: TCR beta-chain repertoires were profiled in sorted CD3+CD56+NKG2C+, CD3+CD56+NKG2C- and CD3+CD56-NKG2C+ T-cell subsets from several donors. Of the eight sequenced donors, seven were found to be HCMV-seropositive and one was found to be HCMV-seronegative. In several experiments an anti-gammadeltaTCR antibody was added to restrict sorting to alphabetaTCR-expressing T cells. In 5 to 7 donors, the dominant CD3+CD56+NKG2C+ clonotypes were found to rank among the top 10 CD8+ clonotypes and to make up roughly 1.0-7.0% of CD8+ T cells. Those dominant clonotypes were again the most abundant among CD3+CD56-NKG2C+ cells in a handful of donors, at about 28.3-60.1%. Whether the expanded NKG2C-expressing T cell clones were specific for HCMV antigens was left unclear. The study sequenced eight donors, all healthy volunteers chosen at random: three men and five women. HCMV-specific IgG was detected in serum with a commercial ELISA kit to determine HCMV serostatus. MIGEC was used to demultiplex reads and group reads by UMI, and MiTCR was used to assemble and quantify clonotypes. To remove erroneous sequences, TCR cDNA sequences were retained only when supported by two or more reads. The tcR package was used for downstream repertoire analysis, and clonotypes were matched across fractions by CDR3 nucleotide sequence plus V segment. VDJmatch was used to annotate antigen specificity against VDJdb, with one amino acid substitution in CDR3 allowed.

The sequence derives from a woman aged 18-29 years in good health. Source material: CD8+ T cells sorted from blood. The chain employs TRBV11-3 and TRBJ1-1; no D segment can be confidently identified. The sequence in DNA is TGTGCCAGCAGAAGAGAGCTAGAGAACACTGAAGCTTTCTTT. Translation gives CASRRELENTEAFF.